The clone carrying this T cell receptor (beta chain) was found once. Its antigen is as yet unknown. This record comes from a study of cytomegalovirus exposure and HLA in healthy donors. Across the study: In a later analysis, the 110 or so validation repertoires were reported to have used the same platform as the approximately 670 first-cohort repertoires.

TCRdb's copy holds only in-frame clones and misses some; the assay was immunoSEQ multiplex PCR. The table has 80,000 to 90,000 clones, roughly 97% seen once; the top ten hold 0.78%. Whole-study findings and limits: A few CMV-associated chains were confirmed in vitro to be specific for CMV antigens. The tendency of first-cohort TCR clusters to co-occur in the 90 to 150 validation repertoires emerged from a later analysis. Rare TCR sequences predominated, though certain public TCRs were found in many donors.

CDR1 and CDR2 (germline): MNHEY, SMNVEV (reference sequence). Trimming removed 4 bases from V and 3 bases from J, with 13 bases in between. The CDR3 loop spans 15 amino acids. This TCR was sampled from a man younger than 35 in good health and CMV-seronegative. Input material: PBMCs. V is TRBV27 and J is TRBJ1-3; possibly TRBD1 for D (5 bases). CDR3 in amino acids: CASSSSGQGGNTIYF. Here the CDR3 DNA reads TGTGCCAGCAGTTCTTCTGGACAAGGTGGAAACACCATATATTTT.